Each of the 30 T cell receptor beta chains below was sequenced from the same sample in a study of vaccination and CD4 T cells after COVID-19. Sequencing of the DNA from cultured CD4+ T cells was carried out with the Oncomine TCR Beta short-read assay. A single record per CDR3 protein comes from TCRdb applying MiXCR to the PCR reads. This sample carries more than 9,500 distinct CDR3 sequences, about 50% of them seen once, and the ten largest clones take 12%. The treatment is: roughly nine-day PBMC culture with coronavirus spike peptide pools or control peptides (ViraFEST assay). These receptors' targets are unknown. The specimen was CD4+ T cells from blood, cultured in vitro. Every receptor here comes from a human donor who had recovered from COVID-19.

The chain is built from TRBV20-1 and TRBJ2-5; 11 bases line up with TRBD2. The CDR3 spans 14 residues. With V trimmed by 5 bases and J by 3 bases, 5 bases remained unmatched. Germline CDR1 is DFQATT and CDR2 is SNEGSKA (reference sequence). The CDR3: CSARLAGPEETQYF. For the CDR3, the DNA is TGCAGTGCTCGACTAGCGGGGCCCGAAGAGACCCAGTACTTC.

The genes are TRBV18 and TRBJ1-2; 7 bases are a match to TRBD1. The germline gives CDR1 KGHSH, CDR2 LQKENI. V was clipped by 6 bases and J by 0 bases; unmatched bases: 7. CDR3 size: 15 residues. CDR3 in amino acids: CASSIQGTANYGYTF. DNA of the CDR3: TGTGCCAGCTCTATACAGGGGACCGCTAACTATGGCTACACCTTC.

The sample holds a few counts of this clonotype. The chain employs TRBV24-1 and TRBJ1-1, with 8 bases matching TRBD1. The CDR3 is 15 amino acids. Germline trimming cut 4 bases from V and 5 bases from J; bases unmatched to any gene: 8. Per the germline V gene, CDR1 is KGHDR and CDR2 is SFDVKD. The CDR3: CATSESTGGGTEAFF. For the CDR3, the DNA is TGTGCCACCAGTGAGTCCACAGGGGGTGGGACTGAAGCTTTCTTT.

The chain links TRBV20-1 to TRBJ2-1, with TRBD2 matching over 9 bases. The germline gives CDR1 DFQATT, CDR2 SNEGSKA (reference sequence). V trimming: 3 bases; J trimming: 1 base; junction bases outside the gene matches: 4. This CDR3 is built from 15 residues. The CDR3, as DNA: TGCAGTGCTAGGATTAGCGGGGGATCCTACAATGAGCAGTTCTTC. Amino acids: CSARISGGSYNEQFF.

The V and J genes are TRBV20-1 and TRBJ2-3; 9 bases are a match to TRBD1. The CDR3 loop spans 16 amino acids. Germline CDR1 DFQATT, CDR2 SNEGSKA (reference sequence). The V segment lost 0 bases and the J segment 2 bases; nucleotides outside the gene matches: 6. The CDR3 nucleotides read TGCAGTGCTAGAGAGGGGACAGGGCCCCTCACAGATACGCAGTATTTT. Its translation is CSAREGTGPLTDTQYF.

This chain links TRBV12-3 or TRBV12-4 with TRBJ2-5, with a weak D call TRBD1 (6 bases). Trimming took off 5 bases at V and 5 bases at J, with 15 bases between the two ends. The CDR3 length is 14 residues. This CDR3 reads CASSRDRTVETQYF. The CDR3 coding sequence is TGTGCCAGCAGTCGTGACAGGACTGTGGAGACCCAGTACTTC.

This clonotype was recorded a few times. This sequence joins TRBV6-2 or TRBV6-3 and TRBJ2-7; D is perhaps TRBD1 (6 bases). Germline V gives CDR1 MNHEY, CDR2 SVGEGT. The CDR3 consists of 14 residues. Trimming took off 0 bases at V and 11 bases at J, with 17 bases between the two ends. CDR3 loop: CASSYSNLMGAKYF. For the CDR3, the DNA is TGTGCCAGCAGTTACTCGAATTTGATGGGGGCAAAGTACTTC.

The chain couples TRBV11-2 to TRBJ1-6; D uncertain. CDR3 length: 12 amino acids. Between the trimmed V and J ends, which lost 1 base and 8 bases, there was a span of 3 bases. Germline assignment: CDR1 SGHAT and CDR2 FQNNGV. The CDR3 sequence: CASSLADSPLHF. The DNA for the CDR3 is TGTGCCAGCAGCTTAGCAGATTCACCCCTCCACTTT.

The chain carries TRBV7-3 and TRBJ2-5; TRBD1 is a possible D gene (6 bases). Germline CDR1 SGHTA, CDR2 FQGTGA. The CDR3 is made up of 18 amino acids. Trimming left V 1 base short and J 7 bases short, with 25 bases between. DNA for the CDR3: TGTGCCAGCAGCTTAAGCGGACCGGGACACAGGTCAGTAGGGACCCAGTACTTC. Translation: CASSLSGPGHRSVGTQYF.

This rearrangement joins TRBV12-3 or TRBV12-4 to TRBJ1-6; possible D gene TRBD1, 5 bases. V dropped 8 bases and J dropped 8 bases, with 16 bases sitting between them. The CDR3 is made up of 14 amino acids. The CDR3 reads CASENGGRDSPLHF. The CDR3 nucleotides are TGTGCCAGCGAGAACGGGGGACGGGATTCACCCCTCCACTTT.

The rearrangement uses TRBV12-3 or TRBV12-4 and TRBJ1-2; 8 nucleotides align to TRBD1. The CDR3 consists of 15 residues. V lost 5 bases and J lost 10; bases outside the gene matches: 15. This chain's CDR3 is CASSRGRTGWSDYTF. CDR3 DNA: TGTGCCAGCAGTAGAGGACGGACAGGGTGGTCTGACTACACCTTC.

The CDR3 DNA is TGTGCCAGCGGAAACCTCGGCGATACGCAGTATTTT. Encoded protein: CASGNLGDTQYF. The rearrangement uses TRBV18 and TRBJ2-3; no clear D gene. V was trimmed by 8 bases and J by 6 bases, leaving 12 bases between them. From germline, CDR1 is KGHSH and CDR2 LQKENI. The CDR3 consists of 12 residues.

The rearrangement uses TRBV6-1 and TRBJ2-7; 10 nucleotides agree with TRBD1. This CDR3 has 15 residues. Germline V CDR1 and CDR2: MNHNS, SASEGT. V lost 6 bases and J lost 2; bases outside the gene matches: 7. The DNA for the CDR3 is TGTGCCAGCAGGCCGGGCGGGACAGGGGCCTACGAGCAGTACTTC. This gives the protein CASRPGGTGAYEQYF.

V usage is TRBV27 and J usage is TRBJ1-4; 7 bases are shared with TRBD1. Losses at the gene ends were 6 bases for V and 5 bases for J; bases not matched to a gene: 9. This CDR3 has 15 amino acids. The germline V gene has CDR1 MNHEY and CDR2 SMNVEV (reference sequence). The CDR3, as DNA: TGTGCCAGCAGACGACAGGGTAGAACCAATGAAAAACTGTTTTTT. Amino acid sequence: CASRRQGRTNEKLFF.

V gene TRBV6-5 combines with J gene TRBJ1-1; maybe TRBD1 (5 bases). From germline, CDR1 is MNHEY and CDR2 SVGAGI. With 2 bases removed from V and 5 bases from J, the gap between germline ends came to 6 bases. CDR3 length: 12 residues. The CDR3 sequence is CASSYGGTEAFF. CDR3 coding DNA: TGTGCCAGCAGTTACGGGGGGACTGAAGCTTTCTTT.

The gene calls are TRBV24-1 and TRBJ2-1; 11 nucleotides line up with TRBD2. Germline CDR1 KGHDR, CDR2 SFDVKD. The J segment lost 4 bases and the V segment lost 5 bases, leaving 12 bases of the junction unmatched. CDR3 length equals 18 residues. The CDR3 is CATSAGSGREAGYNEQFF. CDR3 bases: TGTGCCACCAGTGCTGGTAGCGGGAGGGAAGCAGGATACAATGAGCAGTTCTTC.

The chain links TRBV7-2 to TRBJ2-1; 14 bases are shared with TRBD2. From germline, CDR1 is SGHTA and CDR2 FQGNSA. CDR3 length: 18 amino acids. The J segment lost 4 bases and the V segment lost 1 base, leaving 6 bases of the junction unmatched. CDR3 loop: CASSLEGTSGRFYNEQFF. CDR3 coding DNA: TGTGCCAGCAGCTTAGAGGGGACTAGCGGGAGATTTTACAATGAGCAGTTCTTC.

The chain recombines TRBV24-1 with TRBJ2-4, with 8 bases fitting TRBD2. Germline V gene lookup returns CDR1 KGHDR and CDR2 SFDVKD. J lost 3 bases, V lost 3 bases, and 9 bases had no gene match. The CDR3 contains 17 residues. Written as DNA, the CDR3 is TGTGCCACCAGTGATGGGGGAGCGGGAGTGGGCAAAAACATTCAGTACTTC. Translation gives CATSDGGAGVGKNIQYF.

The V and J genes are TRBV7-6 and TRBJ2-1, with D perhaps TRBD2 (6 bases). The length of the CDR3 is 12 residues. From germline, CDR1 is SGHVS and CDR2 FNYEAQ. V was trimmed by 5 bases and J by 8 bases, leaving 10 bases between them. This CDR3 reads CASSPLAHEQFF. CDR3 bases: TGTGCCAGCAGCCCACTAGCCCATGAGCAGTTCTTC.

This clonotype is categorized as medium-sized. The J gene is TRBJ2-3, the V gene TRBV20-1; 8 bases fit TRBD2. V shed 5 bases and J 0 bases; nucleotides not matched to a gene: 10. The CDR3 is made up of 16 amino acids. Looked up from germline, CDR1 is DFQATT and CDR2 is SNEGSKA (reference sequence). The CDR3 coding sequence is TGCAGTGCTTCCTTAGGGGCGGGGGGTAGCACAGATACGCAGTATTTT. Protein: CSASLGAGGSTDTQYF.

This clonotype was counted only a few times. The V and J genes are TRBV12-3 or TRBV12-4 and TRBJ1-2; TRBD1 matches at 7 bases. With 6 bases clipped from V and 2 bases from J, the junction kept 9 bases outside the gene matches. The CDR3 is made up of 15 amino acids. The chain's CDR3 is CASRVTGVTNYGYTF. The CDR3 bases are TGTGCCAGCAGAGTCACAGGGGTTACGAACTATGGCTACACCTTC.

This clonotype came up a few times. The rearrangement uses TRBV7-2 and TRBJ2-7; 7 positions agree with TRBD1. The germline V gene encodes CDR1 SGHTA and CDR2 FQGNSA. With 2 bases clipped from V and 2 bases from J, the junction kept 3 bases outside the gene matches. The CDR3 has 14 residues. The CDR3 region has the DNA TGTGCCAGCAGCTTAACAACAGGGGCCTACGAGCAGTACTTC. This sequence encodes CASSLTTGAYEQYF.

This clonotype was seen once. The chain carries TRBV5-5 and TRBJ1-2; D is unclear. Per the germline V gene, CDR1 is SGHKS and CDR2 is YYEKEE (reference sequence). The CDR3 runs to 15 residues. Trimming pared 2 bases from V and 3 bases from J, leaving 14 bases between. This CDR3 reads CASSFSGRNYYGYTF. The CDR3, as DNA: TGTGCCAGCAGCTTTTCAGGACGGAACTACTATGGCTACACCTTC.

This chain connects TRBV30 to TRBJ1-1; D unresolved. There are 13 residues in the CDR3. The V and J ends lost 3 bases and 1 base respectively, with 9 bases between them. Germline CDR1 GTSNPN, CDR2 SVGIG (reference sequence). DNA of the CDR3: TGTGCCTGGAGCACGGCTTCGAACACTGAAGCTTTCTTT. Protein sequence: CAWSTASNTEAFF. Full variable domain (missing parts from reference TRBV30 and TRBJ1-1): SQTIHQWPATLVQPVGSPLSLECTVEGTSNPNLYWYRQAAGRGLQLLFYSVGIGQISSEVPQNLSASRPQDRQFILSSKKLLLSDSGFYLCAWSTASNTEAFFGQGTRLTVV.

By share, this clonotype ranks as large (0.1 to 1%). CDR3 loop: CASSPRYSNQPQHF. CDR3 DNA sequence: TGTGCCAGCAGTCCTAGATATAGCAATCAGCCCCAGCATTTT. The genes are TRBV27 and TRBJ1-5; D not certain. The CDR3 has 14 residues. Per germline, CDR1 MNHEY and CDR2 SMNVEV (reference sequence). V gave up 5 bases and J gave up 0 bases, with 8 bases separating them.

The chain links TRBV19 to TRBJ1-1; D is unclear. The germline V gene encodes CDR1 LNHDA and CDR2 SQIVND (reference sequence). The CDR3 consists of 16 residues. V was clipped by 3 bases and J by 5 bases, with 19 bases between them. CDR3 nucleotides: TGTGCCAGTAGTATTACGGCCGCACCCTCGGGGACTGAAGCTTTCTTT. Amino acid sequence: CASSITAAPSGTEAFF.

CDR3 coding DNA: TGCGCCAGCAGCCGGGCTACCTACGAGCAGTACTTC. Its translation is CASSRATYEQYF. The rearrangement uses TRBV10-1 and TRBJ2-7; no reliable D call. CDR1 and CDR2 from the germline V gene are WNHNN and SYGVQD (reference sequence). Trimming took off 6 bases at V and 2 bases at J, with 8 bases between the two ends. This CDR3 region has 12 residues.

This clonotype has more than one count but fewer than ten. The CDR3 DNA follows: TGTGCCAGCAGCCTCAGTGGGGGCGCTAACTATGGCTACACCTTC. Its translation: CASSLSGGANYGYTF. V is TRBV2 and J is TRBJ1-2; D might be TRBD1 (6 bases). This CDR3 comprises 15 residues. Germline CDR1 is SNHLY and CDR2 is FYNNEI. Trimming took off 6 bases at V and 0 bases at J, with 14 bases between the two ends.

This chain links TRBV30 with TRBJ1-1; no firm D call. CDR3 length: 12 residues. Germline CDR1 is GTSNPN and CDR2 is SVGIG (reference sequence). The V gene lost 3 bases and the J gene lost 5 bases, with 10 bases spanning the gap. As DNA, the CDR3 is TGTGCCTGGAGCGGTCGGAGGACTGAAGCTTTCTTT. This codes for CAWSGRRTEAFF.

The chain has TRBV20-1 and TRBJ1-1, with 8 positions matching TRBD1. With V trimmed by 6 bases and J by 6 bases, 12 bases remained unmatched. This CDR3 has 14 residues. Germline V gene lookup returns CDR1 DFQATT and CDR2 SNEGSKA (reference sequence). CDR3 coding DNA: TGCAGTGCCAGAACCGGGCAGGGGGCTCCTGAAGCTTTCTTT. It specifies CSARTGQGAPEAFF.